What follows are 11 T cell receptor beta chains derived from one specimen sequenced in a study of OX40 agonist ivuxolimab in advanced cancers. The repertoire was sequenced with immunoSEQ multiplex PCR; TCRdb's copy has only in-frame clones and lacks some. The table has approximately 66,000 clones, around 89% seen once. The sample was CD4+ or CD8+ T cells sorted from blood, taken in a trial of the OX40 agonist ivuxolimab. The source is an adult with an advanced solid tumor such as melanoma, head and neck, liver or kidney cancer.

The chain combines TRBV2 with TRBJ2-3; unclear D gene. Per germline, CDR1 SNHLY and CDR2 FYNNEI. The V end lost 3 bases, the J end lost 1 base, and 5 bases lay between the germline ends. There are 13 residues in the CDR3. The CDR3 DNA reads as TGTGCCAGCAGTGACGCTGGCACAGATACGCAGTATTTT. Its protein is CASSDAGTDTQYF.

The V and J genes are TRBV5-6 and TRBJ2-5; 15 bases align to TRBD2. The germline V gene has CDR1 SGHDT and CDR2 YYEEEE. This CDR3 is built from 18 residues. With 4 bases clipped from V and 4 bases from J, the junction kept 11 bases outside the gene matches. In DNA form, the CDR3 reads TGTGCCAGCAGCCTTGGACTAGCGGGGGGGCCTAGGGTAGAGACCCAGTACTTC. It encodes CASSLGLAGGPRVETQYF.

This clone showed up just once. The chain employs TRBV5-4 and TRBJ1-6; D perhaps matches TRBD1 (5 bases). V lost 0 bases to trimming and J lost 8 bases, with 9 bases between them. The CDR3 is made up of 14 amino acids. Germline V gene sequence: CDR1 SGHNT, CDR2 YYREEE (reference sequence). The chain's CDR3 is CASSLGGNDSPLHF. The CDR3 DNA sequence: TGTGCCAGCAGCTTGGGGGGGAATGATTCACCCCTCCACTTT.

This rearrangement joins TRBV7-3 to TRBJ2-1; D may be TRBD1 or TRBD2 (5 bases each). V was shortened by 2 bases and J by 10 bases, with 18 bases between the two germline ends. The CDR3 consists of 15 residues. Germline assignment: CDR1 SGHTA and CDR2 FQGTGA. The CDR3 spells CASSLGGVTIREQFF. CDR3 coding DNA: TGTGCCAGCAGCTTAGGGGGAGTTACAATCAGGGAGCAGTTCTTC.

The chain employs TRBV4-2 and TRBJ1-4; 8 nucleotides align to TRBD1. The CDR3 extends over 14 amino acids. CDR1 and CDR2 from the germline V gene are LGHNA and YNFKEQ. V was clipped by 0 bases and J by 13 bases; unmatched bases: 7. The CDR3 loop is CASSQEDGTGALFF. CDR3 DNA: TGTGCCAGCAGCCAAGAGGACGGGACAGGAGCACTGTTTTTT.

The J gene is TRBJ2-3, the V gene TRBV7-3; 11 nucleotides align to TRBD1. V shed 2 bases and J 3 bases; nucleotides not matched to a gene: 4. CDR3 length: 16 amino acids. Germline V gene sequence: CDR1 SGHTA, CDR2 FQGTGA. This chain's CDR3 is CASSLHGQGATDTQYF. The CDR3 nucleotides are TGTGCCAGCAGCTTACACGGACAGGGGGCTACAGATACGCAGTATTTT.

This clone was detected a few times. CDR3 sequence: CASSLQTSEETQYF. For the CDR3, the DNA is TGTGCCAGCAGCTTGCAGACTAGCGAAGAGACCCAGTACTTC. The chain recombines TRBV5-5 with TRBJ2-5, with 8 bases identical to TRBD2. V was clipped by 1 base and J by 3 bases; unmatched bases: 2. Germline lookup yields CDR1 SGHKS and CDR2 YYEKEE (reference sequence). The length of the CDR3 is 14 residues.

This clone was recorded once. The J gene is TRBJ2-3, the V gene TRBV10-3; D is possibly TRBD1 (6 bases). The CDR3 length is 16 residues. Trimming shortened V by 4 bases and J by 2 bases, and 16 bases separated the two germline ends. The germline gives CDR1 ENHRY, CDR2 SYGVKD. The CDR3 sequence is CAISAVETGSTDTQYF. CDR3 sequence (DNA): TGTGCCATCAGTGCGGTCGAGACAGGCTCCACAGATACGCAGTATTTT.

The chain combines TRBV27 with TRBJ2-1; TRBD2 matches 9 bases. The CDR3 contains 14 residues. After removal of 6 bases from V and 9 bases from J, the junction contained 9 bases not matched to a gene. Germline CDR1 reads MNHEY; CDR2 reads SMNVEV (reference sequence). CDR3 loop: CASSPGRGGAEQFF. In DNA form, the CDR3 reads TGTGCCAGCAGCCCTGGGCGGGGGGGCGCTGAGCAGTTCTTC.

The CDR3 loop is CASSLRSGGDEAFF. The CDR3 DNA reads TGTGCCAGCAGCTTACGCTCAGGGGGCGATGAAGCTTTCTTT. The rearrangement uses TRBV7-9 and TRBJ1-1; TRBD1 matches at 8 bases. From germline, CDR1 is SEHNR and CDR2 FQNEAQ (reference sequence). Trimming cost V 2 bases and J 7 bases; bases outside gene matches: 6. CDR3 size: 14 residues.

V gene TRBV18 combines with J gene TRBJ2-5, with D possibly matching TRBD1 (5 bases). The germline gives CDR1 KGHSH, CDR2 LQKENI. The germline V and J ends were trimmed by 5 bases and 5 bases, with 9 bases remaining between them. The CDR3 covers 12 residues. CDR3 protein: CASSEGVETQYF. As DNA, the CDR3 is TGTGCCAGCTCAGAAGGGGTGGAGACCCAGTACTTC.